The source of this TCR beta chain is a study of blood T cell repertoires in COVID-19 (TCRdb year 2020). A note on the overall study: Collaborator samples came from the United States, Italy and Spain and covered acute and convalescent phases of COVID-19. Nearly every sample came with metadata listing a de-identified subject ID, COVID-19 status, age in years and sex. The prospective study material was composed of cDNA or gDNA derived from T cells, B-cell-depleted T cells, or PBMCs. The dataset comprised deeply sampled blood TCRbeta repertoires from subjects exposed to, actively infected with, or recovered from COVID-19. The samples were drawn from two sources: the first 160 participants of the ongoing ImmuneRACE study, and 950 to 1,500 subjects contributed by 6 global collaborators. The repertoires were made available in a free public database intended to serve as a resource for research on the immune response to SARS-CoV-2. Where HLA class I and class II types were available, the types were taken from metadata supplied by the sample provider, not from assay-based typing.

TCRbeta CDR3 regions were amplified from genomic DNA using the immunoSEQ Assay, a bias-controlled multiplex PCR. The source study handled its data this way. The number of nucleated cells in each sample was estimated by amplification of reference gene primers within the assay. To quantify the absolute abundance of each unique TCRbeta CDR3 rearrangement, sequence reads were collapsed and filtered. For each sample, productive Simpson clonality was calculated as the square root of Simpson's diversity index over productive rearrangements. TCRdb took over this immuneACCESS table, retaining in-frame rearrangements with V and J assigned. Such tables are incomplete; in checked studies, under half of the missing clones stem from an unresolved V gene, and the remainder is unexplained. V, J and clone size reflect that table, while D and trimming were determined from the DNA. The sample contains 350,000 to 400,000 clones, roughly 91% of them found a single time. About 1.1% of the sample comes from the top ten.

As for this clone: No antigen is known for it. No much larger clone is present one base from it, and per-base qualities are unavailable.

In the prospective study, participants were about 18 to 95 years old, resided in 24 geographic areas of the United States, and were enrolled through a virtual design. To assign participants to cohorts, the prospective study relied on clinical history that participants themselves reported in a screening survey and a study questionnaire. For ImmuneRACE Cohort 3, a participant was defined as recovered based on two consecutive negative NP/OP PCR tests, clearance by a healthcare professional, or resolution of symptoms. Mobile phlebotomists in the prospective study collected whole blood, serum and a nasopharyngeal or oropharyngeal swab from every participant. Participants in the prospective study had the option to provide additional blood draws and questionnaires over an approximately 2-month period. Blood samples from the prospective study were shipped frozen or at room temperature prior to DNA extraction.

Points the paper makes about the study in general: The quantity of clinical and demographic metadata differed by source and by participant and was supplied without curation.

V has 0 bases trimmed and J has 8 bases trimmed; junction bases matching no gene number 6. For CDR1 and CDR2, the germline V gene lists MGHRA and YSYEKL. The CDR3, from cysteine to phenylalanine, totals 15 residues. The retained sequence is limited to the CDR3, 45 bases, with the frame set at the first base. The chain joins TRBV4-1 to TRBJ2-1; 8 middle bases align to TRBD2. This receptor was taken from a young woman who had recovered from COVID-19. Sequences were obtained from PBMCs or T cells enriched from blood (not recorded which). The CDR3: CASSQDGLAGYEQFF. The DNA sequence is TGCGCCAGCAGCCAAGACGGGCTAGCGGGCTATGAGCAGTTCTTC.